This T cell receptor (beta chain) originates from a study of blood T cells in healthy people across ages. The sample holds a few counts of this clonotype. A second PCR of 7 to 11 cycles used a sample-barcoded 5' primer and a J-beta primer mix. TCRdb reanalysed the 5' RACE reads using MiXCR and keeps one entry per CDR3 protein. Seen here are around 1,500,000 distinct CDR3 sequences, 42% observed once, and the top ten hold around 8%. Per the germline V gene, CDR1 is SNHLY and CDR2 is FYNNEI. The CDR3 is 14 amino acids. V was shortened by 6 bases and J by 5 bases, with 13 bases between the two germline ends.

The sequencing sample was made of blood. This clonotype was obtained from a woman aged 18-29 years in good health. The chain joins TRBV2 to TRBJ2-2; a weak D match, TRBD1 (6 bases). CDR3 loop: CASRSTGPTGELFF. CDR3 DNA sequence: TGTGCCAGCAGGTCGACAGGACCTACCGGGGAGCTGTTTTTT. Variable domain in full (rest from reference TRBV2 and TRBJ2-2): EPEVTQTPSHQVTQMGQEVILRCVPISNHLYFYWYRQILGQKVEFLVSFYNNEISEKSEIFDDQFSVERPDGSNFTLKIRSTKLEDSAMYFCASRSTGPTGELFFGEGSRLTVL.